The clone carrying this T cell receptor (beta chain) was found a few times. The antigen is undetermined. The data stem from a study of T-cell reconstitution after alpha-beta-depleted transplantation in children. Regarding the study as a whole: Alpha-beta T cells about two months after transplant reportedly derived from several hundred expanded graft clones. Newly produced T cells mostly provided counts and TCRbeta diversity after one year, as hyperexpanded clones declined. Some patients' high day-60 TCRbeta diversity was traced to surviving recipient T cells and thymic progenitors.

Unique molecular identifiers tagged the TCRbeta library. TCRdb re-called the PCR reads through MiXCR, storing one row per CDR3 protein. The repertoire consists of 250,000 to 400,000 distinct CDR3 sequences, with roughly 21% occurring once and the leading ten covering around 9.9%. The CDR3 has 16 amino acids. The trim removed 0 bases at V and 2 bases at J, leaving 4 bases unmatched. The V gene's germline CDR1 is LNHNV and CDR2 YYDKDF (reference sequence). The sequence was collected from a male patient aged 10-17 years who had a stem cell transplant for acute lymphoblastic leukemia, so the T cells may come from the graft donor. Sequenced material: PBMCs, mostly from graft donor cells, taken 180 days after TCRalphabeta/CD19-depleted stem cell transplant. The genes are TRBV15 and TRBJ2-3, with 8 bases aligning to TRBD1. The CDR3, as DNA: TGTGCCACCAGCAGAGAGGGGGACAGGTACACAGATACGCAGTATTTT. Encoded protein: CATSREGDRYTDTQYF.